The entry that follows covers one T cell receptor beta chain sequence. The antigen remains undetermined. This entry is derived from a study of T cell responses to AZD1222 COVID-19 vaccine. General study findings and limits: White British ancestry dominated among donors, who included more females, and clonal diversity was possibly underestimated. Elevations in Spike-specific TCR breadth and depth followed administration of two AZD1222 doses. Spike-wide coverage was observed for vaccine-associated CD4 TCRs, with dominant responses at 160-218 and 743-854. Targeting of unmutated variant regions was reportedly seen in nearly half of spike-specific TCRs.

CDR1 and CDR2 from the germline V gene are ENHRY and SYGVKD. CDR3 length: 16 amino acids. The trim removed 0 bases at V and 9 bases at J, leaving 4 bases unmatched. Sequenced by immunoSEQ multiplex PCR; TCRdb stores in-frame clones only, minus some. In the table there are 150,000 to 200,000 clones, 90% to 95% of which are singletons. The chain has TRBV10-3 and TRBJ2-1, with 14 positions matching TRBD2. The sequence derives from an adult in good health. The sample in question was peripheral blood, obtained on day 0 of AZD1222 vaccination. This chain's CDR3 is CAISESTSGGAFEQFF. The CDR3 DNA is TGTGCCATCAGTGAGTCGACTAGCGGGGGGGCTTTTGAGCAGTTCTTC.